One TCR beta chain is described in this entry. This clonotype has a handful of counts. This receptor's antigen is unknown. Base qualities are not provided; no much larger clone lies one nucleotide away. The sample comes from a study of human T cells and chemical hapten exposure (dated by TCRdb to the early 2020s). Regarding the complete study: For sensitization, 2% DPC in acetone was applied to a roughly 2 cm by roughly 2 cm area of upper inner arm skin. Throughout the study period of about 25 weeks, patients also received therapeutic DPC doses to the scalp every week. Libraries were pooled for sequencing, and variation in per-sample TCR yields was attributed mainly to small differences in library volumes within the pool. In alopecia patients, the study followed how the peripheral blood TCR repertoire changed in vivo over primary and secondary sensitization to diphenylcyclopropenone (DPC), a hapten. Patch testing on the upper back used Finn chambers containing 0.01% DPC, with scoring done after 6 days according to International Contact Dermatitis Research Group standards. Blood samples were taken from patients before sensitization (week 0) and then at 2, 6 and about 24 weeks after DPC sensitization. About 27 alopecia patients gave blood for TCR sequencing at one to four time points (pre-sensitization, 2, 6 and 24 weeks). The patient cohort, mostly female, included alopecia areata with under or over 50% scalp involvement, alopecia totalis and alopecia universalis.

The sample's time point label is to be understood as: patch test 3, about 24 weeks after DPC sensitization. Taken with the paper, the label for treatment or condition translates to: therapeutic diphenylcyclopropenone sensitization with weekly scalp DPC. At each patch-test visit, blood was drawn before the patch test was applied. Patients were eligible if aged 18 to 70, diagnosed with alopecia and judged suitable for DPC therapy, and pregnant patients were excluded. Unfractionated whole blood was collected in Tempus Blood RNA tubes, and total RNA was extracted from that blood. Libraries were constructed by RACE. These reads were obtained on a NextSeq 500. During library preparation, unique molecular identifiers were attached to individual cDNA molecules so that TCRs could be counted in a quantitative, reproducible way. From each blood RNA sample, both TCR alpha and TCR beta chains were sequenced. Concerning the study's data processing: A median of about 100,000 TCRs per sample was observed, with a range of about 23,224 to 700,000. The Decombinator software suite was used to annotate the V, J and CDR3 of the TCR reads. For PS versus PT1 abundance plots, all samples were subsampled to the same number of TCRs (28,000). Expanded TCRs were defined as absent before sensitization and observed at least eight times at the 2-week time point. TCRdb itself trimmed the public reads at Q25 with fastp, ran MiXCR and retained productive beta chains. Every CDR3 protein is listed once, alongside the most common genes and DNA of its rows. TCRdb, rather than the study authors, made the V and J calls. In all, the sample holds 82,000 or so distinct CDR3 sequences, and over 10% of those were seen once. Jointly, the top ten make up 4.5% to 6% of the sample.

Beyond this particular receptor, the publication reports: No change with DPC sensitization was found in the number of TCRs above 1 in 1000 frequency, and no evidence of global repertoire structure alterations was found. Patch test score was positively correlated with the number of PT1 expanded TCRs, with significance at thresholds 8, 16 and 32 but not at 4. Repeated subsampling changed both the strength of the expansion versus patch-test correlation and the threshold at which the correlation became significant. Compared with pre-sensitization or healthy control sets, expanded TCRs formed significantly more large CDR3 similarity clusters, which is consistent with antigen-driven responses. Because every patient had alopecia, a presumed autoimmune disease, the patients' immune response might differ from that of healthy individuals.

The germline V gene gives CDR1 as SGHAT and CDR2 as FQNNGV. Reading from cysteine to phenylalanine, the CDR3 counts 18 amino acids. Only the CDR3 region is kept as DNA, spanning 54 bases read in frame from base 1. For this chain, trimming is 0 bases at the V end and 3 bases at the J end, and the number of junction bases without a gene match is 6. Material: whole blood, obtained in connection with sensitization to the hapten diphenylcyclopropenone (DPC). Recombination connected TRBV11-2 to TRBJ2-1, with 12 bases aligning to TRBD2. The TCR was taken from a woman aged 45-65 years with alopecia areata. Some clones in this sample may be carry-over from other donors' samples. The DNA is TGTGCCAGCAGCTTAGACGGGACTAGCGGGCCTTTCTACAATGAGCAGTTCTTC. Its protein product is CASSLDGTSGPFYNEQFF.